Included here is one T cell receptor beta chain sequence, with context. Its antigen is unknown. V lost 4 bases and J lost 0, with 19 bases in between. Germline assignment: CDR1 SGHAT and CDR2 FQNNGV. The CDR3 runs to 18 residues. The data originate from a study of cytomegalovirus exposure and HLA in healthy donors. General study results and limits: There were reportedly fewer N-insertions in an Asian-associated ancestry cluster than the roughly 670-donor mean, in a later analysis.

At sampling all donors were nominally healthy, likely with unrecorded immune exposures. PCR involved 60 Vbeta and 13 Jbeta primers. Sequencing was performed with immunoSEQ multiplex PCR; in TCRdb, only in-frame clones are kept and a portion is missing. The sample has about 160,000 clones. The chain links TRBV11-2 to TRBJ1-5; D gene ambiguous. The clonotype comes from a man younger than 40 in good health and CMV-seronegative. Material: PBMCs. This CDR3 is CASSSFWRRTDSNQPQHF. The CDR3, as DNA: TGTGCCAGCAGCTCATTTTGGAGGAGGACGGATAGCAATCAGCCCCAGCATTTT.